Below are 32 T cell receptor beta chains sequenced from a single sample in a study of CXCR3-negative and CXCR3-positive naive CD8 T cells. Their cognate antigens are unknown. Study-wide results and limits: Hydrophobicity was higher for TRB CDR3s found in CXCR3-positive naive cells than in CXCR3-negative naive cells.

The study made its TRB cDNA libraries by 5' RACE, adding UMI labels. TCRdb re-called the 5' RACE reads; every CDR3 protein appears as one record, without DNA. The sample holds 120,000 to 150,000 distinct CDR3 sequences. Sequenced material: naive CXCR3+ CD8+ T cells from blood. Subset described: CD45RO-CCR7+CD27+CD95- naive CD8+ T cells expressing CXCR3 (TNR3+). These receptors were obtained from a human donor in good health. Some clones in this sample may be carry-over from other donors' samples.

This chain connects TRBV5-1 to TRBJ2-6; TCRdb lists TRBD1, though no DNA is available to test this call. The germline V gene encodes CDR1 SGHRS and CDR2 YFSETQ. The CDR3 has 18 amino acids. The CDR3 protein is CASSLQGAFGSGANVLTF.

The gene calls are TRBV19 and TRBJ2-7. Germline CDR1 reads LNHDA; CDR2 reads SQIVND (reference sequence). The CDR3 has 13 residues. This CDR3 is CASSLRVTYEQYF.

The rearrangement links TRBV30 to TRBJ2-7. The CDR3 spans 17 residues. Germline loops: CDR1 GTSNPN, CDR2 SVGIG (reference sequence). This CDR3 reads CAWSVTTGQGFIYEQYF.

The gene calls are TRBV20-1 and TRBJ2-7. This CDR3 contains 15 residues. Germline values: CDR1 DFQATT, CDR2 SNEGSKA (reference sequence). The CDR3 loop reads CSARGQLQSSYEQYF.

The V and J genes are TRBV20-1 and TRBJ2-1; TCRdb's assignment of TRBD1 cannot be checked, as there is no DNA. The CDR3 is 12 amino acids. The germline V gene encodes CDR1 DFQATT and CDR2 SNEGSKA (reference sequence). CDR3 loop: CSARPSQDEQFF.

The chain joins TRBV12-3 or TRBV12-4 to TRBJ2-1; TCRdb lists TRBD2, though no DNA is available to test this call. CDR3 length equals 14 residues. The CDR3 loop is CASSWTSGGNEQFF.

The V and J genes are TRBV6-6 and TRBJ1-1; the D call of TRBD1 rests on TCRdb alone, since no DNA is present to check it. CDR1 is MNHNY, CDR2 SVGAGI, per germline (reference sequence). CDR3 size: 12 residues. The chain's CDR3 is CASSGGGTEAFF.

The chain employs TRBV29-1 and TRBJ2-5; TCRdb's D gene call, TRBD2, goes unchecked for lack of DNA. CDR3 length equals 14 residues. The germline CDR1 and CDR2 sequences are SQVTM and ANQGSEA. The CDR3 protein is CSVGPGLGGETQYF.

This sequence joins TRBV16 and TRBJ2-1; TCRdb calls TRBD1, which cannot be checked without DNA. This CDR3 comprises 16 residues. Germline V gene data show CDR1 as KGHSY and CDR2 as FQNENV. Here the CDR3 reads CASSLGAWGSYNEQFF.

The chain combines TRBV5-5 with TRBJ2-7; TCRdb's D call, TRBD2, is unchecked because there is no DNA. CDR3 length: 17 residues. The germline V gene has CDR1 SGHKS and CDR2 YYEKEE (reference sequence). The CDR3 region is CASSLGTSGIQSLEQYF.

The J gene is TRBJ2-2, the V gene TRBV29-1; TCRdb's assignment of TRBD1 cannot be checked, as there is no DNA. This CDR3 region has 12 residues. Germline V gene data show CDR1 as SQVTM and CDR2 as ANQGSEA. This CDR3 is CSARVATGELFF.

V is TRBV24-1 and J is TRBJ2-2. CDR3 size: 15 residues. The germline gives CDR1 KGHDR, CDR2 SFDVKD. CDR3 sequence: CATSELAGNTGELFF.

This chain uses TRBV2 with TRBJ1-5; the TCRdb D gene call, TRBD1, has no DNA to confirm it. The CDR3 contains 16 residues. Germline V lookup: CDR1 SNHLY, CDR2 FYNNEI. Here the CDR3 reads CASSELAGFSNQPQHF. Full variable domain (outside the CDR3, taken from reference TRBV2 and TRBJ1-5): EPEVTQTPSHQVTQMGQEVILRCVPISNHLYFYWYRQILGQKVEFLVSFYNNEISEKSEIFDDQFSVERPDGSNFTLKIRSTKLEDSAMYFCASSELAGFSNQPQHFGDGTRLSIL.

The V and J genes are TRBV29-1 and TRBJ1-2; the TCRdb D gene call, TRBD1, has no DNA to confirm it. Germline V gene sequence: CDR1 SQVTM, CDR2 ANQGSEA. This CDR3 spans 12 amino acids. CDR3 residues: CSVEVRVGSYTF.

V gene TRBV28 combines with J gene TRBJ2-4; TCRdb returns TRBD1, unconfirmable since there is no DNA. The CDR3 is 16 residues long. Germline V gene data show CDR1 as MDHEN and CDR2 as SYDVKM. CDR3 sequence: CASSPRRGGSKNIQYF.

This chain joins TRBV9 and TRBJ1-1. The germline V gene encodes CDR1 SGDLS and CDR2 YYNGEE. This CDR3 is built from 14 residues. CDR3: CASSAFYGDTEAFF.

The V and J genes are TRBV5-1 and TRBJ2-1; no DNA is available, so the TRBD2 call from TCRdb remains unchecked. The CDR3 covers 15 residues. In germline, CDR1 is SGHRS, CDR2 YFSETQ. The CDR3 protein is CASSYMPGGLNEQFF.

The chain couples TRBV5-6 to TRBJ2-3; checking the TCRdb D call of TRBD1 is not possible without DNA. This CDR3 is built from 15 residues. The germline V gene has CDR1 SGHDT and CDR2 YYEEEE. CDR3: CASSLSEGALDTQYF.

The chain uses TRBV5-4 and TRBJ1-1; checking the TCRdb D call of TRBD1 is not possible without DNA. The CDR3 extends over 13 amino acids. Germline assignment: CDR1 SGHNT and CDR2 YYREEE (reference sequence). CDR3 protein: CASSRTMNTEAFF.

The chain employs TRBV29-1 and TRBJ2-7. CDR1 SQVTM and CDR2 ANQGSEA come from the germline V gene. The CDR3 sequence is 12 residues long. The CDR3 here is CSVEDIAYEQYF.

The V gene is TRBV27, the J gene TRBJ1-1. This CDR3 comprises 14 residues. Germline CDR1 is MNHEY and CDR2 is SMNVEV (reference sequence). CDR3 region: CASSLGLPNTEAFF.

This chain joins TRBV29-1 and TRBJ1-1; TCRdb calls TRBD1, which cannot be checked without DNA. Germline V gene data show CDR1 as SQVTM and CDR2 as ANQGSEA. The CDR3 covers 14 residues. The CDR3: CSVGSGGFGTEAFF.

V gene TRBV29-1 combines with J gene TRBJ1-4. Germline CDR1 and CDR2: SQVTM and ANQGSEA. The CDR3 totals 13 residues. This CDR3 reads CSVDGATNEKLFF.

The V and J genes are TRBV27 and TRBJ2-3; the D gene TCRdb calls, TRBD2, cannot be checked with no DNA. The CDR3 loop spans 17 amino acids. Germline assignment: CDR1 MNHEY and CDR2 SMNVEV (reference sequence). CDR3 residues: CASSSRTSGSRADTQYF.

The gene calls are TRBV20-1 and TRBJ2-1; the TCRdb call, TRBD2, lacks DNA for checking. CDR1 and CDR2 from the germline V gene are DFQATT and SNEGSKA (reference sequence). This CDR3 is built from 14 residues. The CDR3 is CSARWDYNYNEQFF.

This chain's CDR3 is CASSFGQGRQETQYF. V usage is TRBV7-9 and J usage is TRBJ2-5; without DNA, the TCRdb call of TRBD1 cannot be checked. Germline-derived CDR1 and CDR2 are SEHNR and FQNEAQ (reference sequence). CDR3 length equals 15 residues.

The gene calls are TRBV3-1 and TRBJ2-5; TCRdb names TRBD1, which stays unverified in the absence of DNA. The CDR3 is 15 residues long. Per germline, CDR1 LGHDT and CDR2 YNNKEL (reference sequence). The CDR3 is CASSQDGGPVETQYF.

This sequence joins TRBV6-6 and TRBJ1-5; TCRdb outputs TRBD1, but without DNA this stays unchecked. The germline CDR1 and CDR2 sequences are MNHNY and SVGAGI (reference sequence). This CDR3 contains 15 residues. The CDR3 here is CASTEGQYSNQPQHF.

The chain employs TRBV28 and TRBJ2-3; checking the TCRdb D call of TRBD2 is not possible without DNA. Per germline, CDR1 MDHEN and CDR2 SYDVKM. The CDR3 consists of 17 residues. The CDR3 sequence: CASSSPLAGLPTDTQYF.

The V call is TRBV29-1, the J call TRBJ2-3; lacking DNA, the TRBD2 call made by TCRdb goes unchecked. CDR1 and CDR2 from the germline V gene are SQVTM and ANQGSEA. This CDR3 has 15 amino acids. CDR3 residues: CSVFFLAGVSDTQYF.

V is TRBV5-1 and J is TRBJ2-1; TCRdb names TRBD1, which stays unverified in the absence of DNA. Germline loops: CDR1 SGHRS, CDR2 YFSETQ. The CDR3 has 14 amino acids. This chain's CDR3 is CASSYDRTDNEQFF.

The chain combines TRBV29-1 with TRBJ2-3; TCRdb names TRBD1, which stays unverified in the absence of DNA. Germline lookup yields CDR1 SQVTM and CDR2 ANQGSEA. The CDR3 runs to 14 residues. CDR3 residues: CSVDRESSTDTQYF.